Below, 24 T cell receptor beta chains from the same sample are listed, as sequenced in a study of HIV-infected patients and healthy controls. Antiretroviral therapy had run roughly three months, about 14 weeks, before follow-up blood collection. Whole blood was used without fractionation, so all unsorted peripheral T cells were included. cDNA was made from 500 ng RNA using alpha and beta constant primers. Alpha and beta chain libraries were made separately by chain-specific third strand synthesis with multiplexing indices. TCRdb itself ran the 5' RACE reads through MiXCR, one entry per CDR3 protein. The sample carries about 8,000 distinct CDR3 sequences, 6.7% recorded once. The input for sequencing was blood, taken during antiretroviral therapy. The receptors originated from an adult with HIV infection.

This clonotype is classed as medium-sized (0.01 to 0.1%). A library made for alpha chains picked up this beta chain off target, so its size means little. The V gene is TRBV10-3, the J gene TRBJ2-5; D uncertain. CDR3 length equals 11 residues. The V end lost 2 bases, the J end lost 3 bases, and 1 base lay between the germline ends. CDR1 is ENHRY, CDR2 SYGVKD, per germline. The CDR3 DNA is TGTGCCATCAGTGAGGAAGAGACCCAGTACTTC. It specifies CAISEEETQYF.

This clonotype occurred many times. As an off-target read in a library built for alpha chains, this beta chain has a frequency of little significance. The chain couples TRBV7-9 to TRBJ2-7; 7 nucleotides line up with TRBD1. The germline V gene encodes CDR1 SEHNR and CDR2 FQNEAQ (reference sequence). V was clipped by 5 bases and J by 2 bases; unmatched bases: 6. There are 14 residues in the CDR3. CDR3 region: CASSAWDSPYEQYF. Here the CDR3 DNA reads TGTGCCAGCAGCGCGTGGGACAGCCCCTACGAGCAGTACTTC.

This clonotype has a handful of counts. A read error is possible here, since a much larger clone lies one base away. Being off target in a library aimed at alpha chains, this beta chain has a size of little meaning. The chain recombines TRBV28 with TRBJ1-1, with D possibly TRBD1 on 6 matching bases. V gave up 6 bases and J gave up 6 bases, with 11 bases separating them. CDR1 and CDR2 from the germline V gene are MDHEN and SYDVKM. The length of the CDR3 is 12 residues. The CDR3 coding sequence is TGTGCCAGCAGGGACAGTGGCGCTGAAGCTTTCTTT. Translation gives CASRDSGAEAFF.

This clonotype is large. This beta chain is an unintended read in a library built for alpha chains; its size means little. The CDR3: CASSRQGISTEAFF. The CDR3 region has the DNA TGTGCCAGCAGCCGACAGGGTATTAGCACTGAAGCTTTCTTT. This chain links TRBV28 with TRBJ1-1; TRBD1 matches at 7 bases. The length of the CDR3 is 14 residues. Germline lookup yields CDR1 MDHEN and CDR2 SYDVKM. V shed 6 bases, J shed 4 bases, and the junction held 8 bases outside the gene matches.

Ten or more counts support this clonotype. Within a library made for alpha chains, this beta chain is off target, and its count is uninformative. V gene TRBV7-8 combines with J gene TRBJ2-7; D is undetermined. V lost 2 bases to trimming and J lost 0 bases, with 8 bases between them. CDR3 length equals 14 residues. The germline V gene has CDR1 SGHVS and CDR2 FQNEAQ. The CDR3 sequence: CASSLSPDSYEQYF. CDR3 DNA: TGTGCCAGCAGCTTAAGTCCGGACTCCTACGAGCAGTACTTC. The complete variable domain, with remaining parts taken from reference TRBV7-8 and TRBJ2-7, reads GAGVSQSPRYKVAKRGQDVALRCDPISGHVSLFWYQQALGQGPEFLTYFQNEAQLDKSGLPSDRFFAERPEGSVSTLKIQRTQQEDSAVYLCASSLSPDSYEQYFGPGTRLTVT.

This clonotype was found many times. Since the library was made to target alpha chains, this beta chain is a stray read and its abundance is not meaningful. The chain links TRBV5-1 to TRBJ2-1; D is ambiguous. The CDR3 consists of 15 residues. CDR1 and CDR2 from the germline V gene are SGHRS and YFSETQ. Trimming left V 0 bases short and J 1 base short, with 8 bases between. The CDR3 DNA is TGCGCCAGCAGCTTGGAGACAATATCCTACAATGAGCAGTTCTTC. As protein: CASSLETISYNEQFF. The full variable domain, completed using reference TRBV5-1 and TRBJ2-1, is KAGVTQTPRYLIKTRGQQVTLSCSPISGHRSVSWYQQTPGQGLQFLFEYFSETQRNKGNFPGRFSGRQFSNSRSEMNVSTLELGDSALYLCASSLETISYNEQFFGPGTRLTVL.

Worth noting for this clonotype: This beta chain represents an off-target read in a library built for alpha chains; its size is of limited meaning. This rearrangement joins TRBV3-1 to TRBJ2-1; D is undetermined. This CDR3 spans 16 amino acids. Looked up from germline, CDR1 is LGHDT and CDR2 is YNNKEL (reference sequence). The V end was cut by 1 base, the J end by 0 bases, with 10 bases between. The CDR3 nucleotides are TGTGCCAGCAGCCAAGTAATCTCAAGCTCCTACAATGAGCAGTTCTTC. Amino acid sequence: CASSQVISSSYNEQFF.

In this sample, this clonotype turned up many times. The size of this beta chain means little, since it is a stray read in a library made for alpha chains. V and J are TRBV19 and TRBJ2-2, with TRBD1 matching 7 bases. This CDR3 spans 13 amino acids. Germline V lookup: CDR1 LNHDA, CDR2 SQIVND (reference sequence). V gave up 10 bases and J gave up 5 bases; unmatched junction bases: 7. CDR3 amino acids: CATRGMFTGELFF. CDR3 nucleotide sequence: TGTGCCACCAGGGGGATGTTTACCGGGGAGCTGTTTTTT.

A remark on this clonotype: The library was prepared for alpha chains; this beta chain is a stray read, so its frequency means little. V gene TRBV4-1 combines with J gene TRBJ1-6; no definite D call. The length of the CDR3 is 15 residues. The V gene lost 2 bases and the J gene lost 4 bases, with 9 bases spanning the gap. Germline CDR1 MGHRA, CDR2 YSYEKL. CDR3 sequence reads: CASSQTGIYNSPLHF. As DNA, the CDR3 is TGCGCCAGCAGCCAAACCGGGATTTATAATTCACCCCTCCACTTT.

This clonotype qualifies as medium-sized. A library prepared for alpha chains yielded this beta chain as an off-target read; its size is of little meaning. The chain is built from TRBV28 and TRBJ2-3; D may be TRBD1 or TRBD2 (5 bases each). The length of the CDR3 is 14 residues. Trimming cost V 6 bases and J 2 bases, with 12 bases left between them. The V gene's germline CDR1 is MDHEN and CDR2 SYDVKM. DNA of the CDR3: TGTGCCAGCAGCCCCGGGGCGTTCACAGATACGCAGTATTTT. Translated: CASSPGAFTDTQYF.

This clonotype showed up many times. This beta chain is a stray read from a library made for alpha chains; its abundance is not meaningful. V gene TRBV6-5 combines with J gene TRBJ2-5, with TRBD2 matching over 7 bases. The germline V gene encodes CDR1 MNHEY and CDR2 SVGAGI. There are 14 residues in the CDR3. V lost 4 bases to trimming and J lost 5 bases; unmatched junction nucleotides: 7. The CDR3 loop is CASSSRLARETQYF. In DNA form, the CDR3 reads TGTGCCAGCAGTTCCAGACTAGCACGGGAGACCCAGTACTTC.

This clonotype was counted at least ten times. As an off-target read in a library built for alpha chains, this beta chain has a frequency of little significance. V gene TRBV20-1 combines with J gene TRBJ2-7; D is unresolved. V was clipped by 4 bases and J by 1 base, with 8 bases between them. CDR1 and CDR2 from the germline V gene are DFQATT and SNEGSKA (reference sequence). The CDR3 is made up of 12 amino acids. This chain's CDR3 is CSATRTSYEQYF. CDR3 nucleotides: TGCAGTGCTACCCGAACATCCTACGAGCAGTACTTC.

This clonotype was detected ten times or more. As an off-target read in a library built for alpha chains, this beta chain has a frequency of little significance. The V and J genes are TRBV20-1 and TRBJ2-3, with 14 positions matching TRBD2. The CDR3 has 18 amino acids. With V trimmed by 0 bases and J by 4 bases, 9 bases remained unmatched. Germline CDR1 is DFQATT and CDR2 is SNEGSKA (reference sequence). The CDR3 nucleotides are TGCAGTGCTAGAGAGATGGGACTAGCGGGGGCAAGGGCAGATACGCAGTATTTT. Protein: CSAREMGLAGARADTQYF.

By share of the sample, this clonotype is medium-sized. A library prepared for alpha chains yielded this beta chain as an off-target read; its size is of little meaning. The chain couples TRBV10-3 to TRBJ2-3; D is perhaps TRBD2 (5 bases). Deletions cut 10 bases from V and 4 bases from J, with 9 bases between. Germline V lookup: CDR1 ENHRY, CDR2 SYGVKD. The CDR3 is made up of 11 amino acids. The CDR3 DNA sequence: TGTGCCAGCCTACTAGCAGATACGCAGTATTTT. This translates into CASLLADTQYF.

This clonotype is medium-sized. The library was designed around alpha chains, so this beta chain is a stray read whose abundance carries little weight. This chain connects TRBV29-1 to TRBJ1-1, with D possibly TRBD1 on 6 matching bases. Trimming stripped 4 bases from V and 1 base from J, with 16 bases between. CDR1 and CDR2 (germline): SQVTM, ANQGSEA. CDR3 length: 15 amino acids. The CDR3 nucleotides read TGCAGCGTTGCTAAACAGGGTGCGGGGAACACTGAAGCTTTCTTT. This gives the protein CSVAKQGAGNTEAFF.

This clonotype was seen at least ten times. Within a library made for alpha chains, this beta chain is off target, and its count is uninformative. The chain links TRBV19 to TRBJ2-1; TRBD2 aligns across 8 bases. Losses at the gene ends were 3 bases for V and 5 bases for J; bases not matched to a gene: 3. The length of the CDR3 is 14 residues. Germline CDR1 is LNHDA and CDR2 is SQIVND (reference sequence). CDR3 loop: CASSILLADNEQFF. DNA for the CDR3: TGTGCCAGTAGTATTTTACTAGCGGACAATGAGCAGTTCTTC.

This clonotype is categorized as medium-sized (0.01 to 0.1%). This beta chain is a stray read from a library made for alpha chains; its abundance is not meaningful. The chain is built from TRBV7-9 and TRBJ2-3, with a weak D call TRBD2 (5 bases). This CDR3 has 13 amino acids. Looked up from germline, CDR1 is SEHNR and CDR2 is FQNEAQ (reference sequence). The V end lost 1 base, the J end lost 5 bases, and 7 bases lay between the germline ends. DNA for the CDR3: TGTGCCAGCAGCTTAGACGAGGGAGATACGCAGTATTTT. Encoded protein: CASSLDEGDTQYF.

This clonotype was seen ten or more times. This beta chain lies outside the target of a library built for alpha chains; its clone size means little. This chain links TRBV7-8 with TRBJ1-5; 10 bases match TRBD1. The germline gives CDR1 SGHVS, CDR2 FQNEAQ. V lost 5 bases, J lost 1 base, and 8 bases stayed unmatched. CDR3 size: 17 residues. The CDR3 coding sequence is TGTGCCAGCAGCCCGGGACAGGGGACGGGAAGCAATCAGCCCCAGCATTTT. This translates into CASSPGQGTGSNQPQHF.

This clonotype came up many times. This beta chain is an unintended read in a library built for alpha chains; its size means little. The CDR3 coding sequence is TGCAGCGTTTGCCGACAATTGAACACTGAAGCTTTCTTT. Translated, it gives CSVCRQLNTEAFF. This chain links TRBV29-1 with TRBJ1-1, with D unresolved. The length of the CDR3 is 13 residues. Between the trimmed V and J ends, which lost 5 bases and 0 bases, there was a span of 10 bases. Germline V lookup: CDR1 SQVTM, CDR2 ANQGSEA.

This clonotype counts as medium-sized. Since the library was made to target alpha chains, this beta chain is a stray read and its abundance is not meaningful. The chain carries TRBV20-1 and TRBJ2-3; D not certain. Germline V gene sequence: CDR1 DFQATT, CDR2 SNEGSKA (reference sequence). With 5 bases removed from V and 3 bases from J, the gap between germline ends came to 18 bases. The CDR3 loop spans 15 amino acids. The CDR3 DNA is TGCAGTGCTCCCGTAGGCCTAGTCATTACAGATACGCAGTATTTT. It translates to CSAPVGLVITDTQYF.

This clonotype was seen repeatedly, ten times or more. This beta chain lies outside the target of a library built for alpha chains; its clone size means little. The J gene is TRBJ2-7, the V gene TRBV5-1, with D maybe TRBD1 (6 bases). The V end was cut by 6 bases, the J end by 6 bases, with 13 bases between. The CDR3 is 12 amino acids. Germline loops: CDR1 SGHRS, CDR2 YFSETQ. Here the CDR3 DNA reads TGCGCCAGCACCTCCCAGGGGTCCGAGCAGTACTTC. Protein product: CASTSQGSEQYF.

This clonotype was counted at least ten times. This beta chain is a stray sequence in a library constructed for alpha chains; its clone size is not meaningful. The chain combines TRBV2 with TRBJ2-3; 7 bases match TRBD2. CDR3 length equals 14 residues. J gave up 3 bases and V 2 bases, and 2 bases lay outside the gene matches. Germline loops: CDR1 SNHLY, CDR2 FYNNEI. CDR3 coding DNA: TGTGCCAGCAGTGAAACAGCGGGAACAGATACGCAGTATTTT. Protein: CASSETAGTDTQYF. Filled out from reference TRBV2 and TRBJ2-3, the complete variable domain reads EPEVTQTPSHQVTQMGQEVILRCVPISNHLYFYWYRQILGQKVEFLVSFYNNEISEKSEIFDDQFSVERPDGSNFTLKIRSTKLEDSAMYFCASSETAGTDTQYFGPGTRLTVL.

This clonotype came up many times. A library prepared for alpha chains yielded this beta chain as an off-target read; its size is of little meaning. The chain links TRBV28 to TRBJ2-4; 7 nucleotides match TRBD1. The CDR3 has 15 residues. Looked up from germline, CDR1 is MDHEN and CDR2 is SYDVKM. J was trimmed by 1 base and V by 5 bases; bases with no gene match: 5. Here the CDR3 reads CASSPTGEAKNIQYF. In DNA form, the CDR3 reads TGTGCCAGCAGTCCCACAGGGGAGGCCAAAAACATTCAGTACTTC.

In its sample, this clonotype was seen a few times. The junction differs from germline at one of its ends, possibly a read error. In a library made to pick up alpha chains, this beta chain is a stray read with a size that means little. The CDR3 here is CASSQSGPLNEQFF. Written as DNA, the CDR3 is TGTGCTAGCAGCCAATCTGGACCTCTCAATGAGCAGTTCTTC. This chain uses TRBV7-7 with TRBJ2-1; D unresolved. This CDR3 spans 14 amino acids. The germline gives CDR1 SSHAT, CDR2 FNYEAQ (reference sequence).